This T cell receptor beta chain is drawn from a study of cytotoxic CD8 clonotypes in ibrutinib-treated CLL. Across the study: It was after a median approximately twelve months of treatment, range 6 to 36, that response samples were taken. General study results and limits: While tracking circulating CD8+ T-cell counts, baseline clonality exceeded that of age-matched healthy donors. A difference in sampling times existed between sustained-remission and progressing patients. Few clonotypes were public, and these shrank or held steady under treatment.

Data came from immunoSEQ multiplex PCR; TCRdb stores just in-frame clones and leaves some out. The repertoire includes about 200,000 clones, 79% of them detected once, and over 10% sits in the top ten. The germline CDR1 and CDR2 sequences are WNHNN and SYGVQD (reference sequence). V was shortened by 2 bases and J by 2 bases, with 11 bases between the two germline ends. This CDR3 is 15 amino acids long. On this clone: What it binds is unknown.

The V call is TRBV10-1, the J call TRBJ2-3, with D possibly being TRBD1 (5 bases). This TCR was sampled from a human donor with chronic lymphocytic leukemia. The source was PBMCs, collected after 12 months of ibrutinib treatment. CDR3 in DNA: TGCGCCAGCAGTGAGCGTGGCAGGGCCACAGATACGCAGTATTTT. It is translated as CASSERGRATDTQYF.